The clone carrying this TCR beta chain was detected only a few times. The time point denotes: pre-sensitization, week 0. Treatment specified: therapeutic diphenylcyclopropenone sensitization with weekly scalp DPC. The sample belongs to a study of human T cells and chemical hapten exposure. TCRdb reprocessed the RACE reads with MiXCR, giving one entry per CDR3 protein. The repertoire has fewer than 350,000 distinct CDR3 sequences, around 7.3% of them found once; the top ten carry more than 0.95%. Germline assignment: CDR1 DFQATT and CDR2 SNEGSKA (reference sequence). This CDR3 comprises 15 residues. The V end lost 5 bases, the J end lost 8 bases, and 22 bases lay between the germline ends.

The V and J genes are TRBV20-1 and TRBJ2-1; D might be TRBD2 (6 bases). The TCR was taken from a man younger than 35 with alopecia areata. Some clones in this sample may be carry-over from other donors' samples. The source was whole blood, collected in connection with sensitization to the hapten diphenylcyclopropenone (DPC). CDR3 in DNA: TGCAGTGCTCATAACGGGCTAGCGCTTCAGTATGAGCAGTTCTTC. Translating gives CSAHNGLALQYEQFF.